These T cell receptor beta chains were read from a single sample in a study of T cells in Graves' hyperthyroidism and ophthalmopathy. TCRdb ran MiXCR on the multiplex PCR reads and lists one entry per CDR3 protein. The table includes about 130,000 distinct CDR3 sequences, 22% detected once. The sequenced material came from blood. The receptors stem from a woman in her forties or fifties with Graves' hyperthyroidism that later progressed to Graves' ophthalmopathy. CDR3s include the opening cysteine and the closing phenylalanine or tryptophan. D genes are given only for firm matches. Some rows mark clone size as missing; the rest say once, few, many or name a class of expanded clone.

>-|TRBD2|TRBV12-3/TRBV12-4|TRBJ2-4
CASSLTSGTLKNIQYF
TGTGCCAGCAGTTTAACTAGCGGAACACTTAAAAACATTCAGTACTTC
>once|TRBD1|TRBV24-1|TRBJ1-2
CATSDLGPDRDSNYSYTF
TGTGCCACCAGTGATTTGGGCCCTGACAGGGACTCTAACTACAGCTACACCTTC
>many|-|TRBV28|TRBJ2-1
CASSSGDRVGERGSNEQFF
TGTGCCAGCAGTTCGGGGGACAGGGTGGGCGAGCGGGGGTCGAATGAGCAGTTCTTC
>many|TRBD2|TRBV29-1|TRBJ2-1
CSFLAEEEQFF
TGCAGCTTTCTAGCGGAAGAGGAGCAGTTCTTC
>many|-|TRBV3-1|TRBJ2-1
CASSQPGPGNEQFF
TGTGCCAGCAGCCAACCCGGGCCGGGGAATGAGCAGTTCTTC
>-|TRBD2|TRBV5-1|TRBJ2-1
CASSFFSSGRATYNEQFF
TGCGCCAGCAGCTTTTTTTCTAGCGGGAGGGCCACCTACAATGAGCAGTTCTTC
>many|TRBD2|TRBV5-1|TRBJ2-5
CASSTTVVAGGGETQYF
TGCGCCAGCAGCACGACGGTGGTAGCGGGAGGTGGAGAGACCCAGTACTTC
>-|TRBD1|TRBV18|TRBJ1-2
CASSPTTTGGGYGYTF
TGTGCCAGCTCACCAACCACGACAGGGGGCGGCTATGGCTACACCTTC
>many|TRBD1|TRBV28|TRBJ1-4
CASTPERGGTGPKLFF
TGTGCCAGCACTCCGGAGCGGGGAGGGACAGGTCCCAAACTGTTTTTT
>many|-|TRBV10-2|TRBJ1-1
CASSSQLNTEAFF
TGCGCCAGCAGCTCCCAGTTGAACACTGAAGCTTTCTTT
>many|-|TRBV6-1|TRBJ1-5
CASSEVAVSNQPQHF
TGTGCCAGCAGTGAAGTAGCAGTCTCTAATCAGCCCCAGCATTTT
>many|TRBD2|TRBV28|TRBJ2-7
CASNPTVRTSGGDEQYF
TGTGCCAGCAACCCAACGGTGAGGACTAGCGGGGGGGACGAGCAGTACTTC
>few|TRBD1|TRBV10-3|TRBJ1-1
CAISEWDRGRAEAFF
TGTGCCATCAGTGAGTGGGACAGGGGGAGGGCTGAAGCTTTCTTT
>-|TRBD2|TRBV10-2|TRBJ2-1
CASSEGYPGLASNEQFF
TGCGCCAGCAGTGAGGGGTATCCGGGACTAGCGTCTAATGAGCAGTTCTTC
>many|-|TRBV3-1|TRBJ2-1
CASSQEAGKKANEQFF
TGTGCCAGCAGCCAAGAGGCAGGGAAAAAAGCTAATGAGCAGTTCTTC
>many|-|TRBV5-6|TRBJ2-5
CASSFRALGQETQYF
TGTGCCAGCAGCTTCCGGGCCCTTGGCCAAGAGACCCAGTACTTC
>once|TRBD1|TRBV24-1|TRBJ1-1
CATSDPGQGGNTEAFF
TGTGCCACCAGTGACCCGGGACAGGGGGGGAACACTGAAGCTTTCTTT
>-|-|TRBV6-9|TRBJ2-2
CASSYGGATGELFF
TGTGCCAGCAGTTATGGGGGGGCAACCGGGGAGCTGTTTTTT
>once|-|TRBV5-6|TRBJ1-1
CASDSLSENTEAFF
TGTGCCAGCGACTCCCTGTCGGAGAACACTGAAGCTTTCTTT
>many|-|TRBV7-8|TRBJ1-1
CASSHINTEAFF
TGTGCCAGCAGCCATATAAACACTGAAGCTTTCTTT
>many|TRBD2|TRBV20-1|TRBJ2-5
CSAPVSTSGYGETQYF
TGCAGTGCCCCAGTCTCGACTAGCGGGTATGGAGAGACCCAGTACTTC
>many|-|TRBV7-9|TRBJ2-4
CASSLEVIGDIQYF
TGTGCCAGCAGCTTAGAAGTGATCGGGGACATTCAGTACTTC
>-|TRBD1|TRBV5-1|TRBJ2-7
CASSLQTGGHEQYF
TGCGCCAGCAGCTTGCAGACAGGGGGCCACGAGCAGTACTTC
>many|TRBD1|TRBV29-1|TRBJ1-1
CSVVTGGGLGTEAFF
TGCAGCGTTGTCACAGGGGGCGGTTTAGGCACTGAAGCTTTCTTT
>many|-|TRBV7-8|TRBJ2-3
CASSTGPELDTQYF
TGTGCCAGCAGCACCGGGCCAGAGCTAGATACGCAGTATTTT
>-|TRBD2|TRBV28|TRBJ2-5
CASSPKTSGLRKQETQYF
TGTGCCAGCAGCCCGAAGACTAGCGGGCTGAGAAAACAAGAGACCCAGTACTTC
>many|-|TRBV7-9|TRBJ2-1
CASSLSWSAGEHEQFF
TGTGCCAGCAGCTTAAGCTGGTCGGCAGGCGAGCATGAGCAGTTCTTC
>-|TRBD1|TRBV7-6|TRBJ2-5
CASSQGTGLKTQYF
TGTGCCAGCAGCCAAGGGACAGGGTTAAAGACCCAGTACTTC
>many|-|TRBV18|TRBJ2-5
CASSPRRAQGETQYF
TGTGCCAGCTCACCACGGCGGGCCCAGGGGGAGACCCAGTACTTC
>-|TRBD2|TRBV6-1|TRBJ2-3
CASGRLAGGPADTQYF
TGTGCCAGCGGTAGACTAGCGGGAGGGCCCGCAGATACGCAGTATTTT
>many|-|TRBV13|TRBJ1-2
CASSLNPGNGYTF
TGTGCCAGCAGCTTAAACCCAGGGAATGGCTACACCTTC
>many|-|TRBV12-3/TRBV12-4|TRBJ1-1
CASSLSGGTEAFF
TGTGCCAGCAGTTTAAGCGGGGGGACTGAAGCTTTCTTT
>few|TRBD2|TRBV18|TRBJ2-1
CASSPLAGNSYNEQFF
TGTGCCAGCTCACCACTAGCGGGTAACTCCTACAATGAGCAGTTCTTC
>-|TRBD1|TRBV27|TRBJ1-4
CASSLSPPGGATNEKLFF
TGTGCCAGCAGTTTATCTCCCCCAGGGGGCGCAACTAATGAAAAACTGTTTTTT
>many|TRBD1|TRBV11-2|TRBJ2-5
CASSFSGQGTETQYF
TGTGCCAGCAGCTTTTCCGGACAGGGGACGGAGACCCAGTACTTC
>many|-|TRBV27|TRBJ1-5
CASSFLGGNQPQHF
TGTGCCAGCAGTTTTTTGGGGGGCAATCAGCCCCAGCATTTT
>-|TRBD2|TRBV6-1|TRBJ2-7
CASEGGSAGGSDEQYF
TGTGCCAGCGAAGGTGGAAGTGCGGGAGGGTCCGACGAGCAGTACTTC
>-|-|TRBV19|TRBJ1-4
CASRPPGAWREKLFF
TGTGCCAGTAGACCTCCGGGGGCTTGGAGGGAAAAACTGTTTTTT
>many|-|TRBV28|TRBJ2-7
CASSFSDMLSSYEQYF
TGTGCCAGCAGTTTCAGCGACATGCTAAGCTCCTACGAGCAGTACTTC
>many|-|TRBV7-9|TRBJ2-5
CASNSVLETQYF
TGTGCCAGCAACTCAGTGTTAGAGACCCAGTACTTC
>many|-|TRBV13|TRBJ2-5
CASSYKTGGYQETQYF
TGTGCCAGCAGCTATAAGACAGGCGGGTACCAAGAGACCCAGTACTTC